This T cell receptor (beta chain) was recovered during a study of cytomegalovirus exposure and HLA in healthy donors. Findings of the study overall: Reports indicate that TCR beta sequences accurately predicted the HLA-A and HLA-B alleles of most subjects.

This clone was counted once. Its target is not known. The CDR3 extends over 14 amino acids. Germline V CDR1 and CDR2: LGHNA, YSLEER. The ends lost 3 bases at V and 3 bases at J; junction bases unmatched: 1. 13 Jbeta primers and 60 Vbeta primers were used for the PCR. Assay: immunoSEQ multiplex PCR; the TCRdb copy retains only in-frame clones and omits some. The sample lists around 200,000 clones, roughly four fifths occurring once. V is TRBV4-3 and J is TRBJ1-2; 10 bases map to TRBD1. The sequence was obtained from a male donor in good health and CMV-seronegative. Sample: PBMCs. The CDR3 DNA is TGCGCCAGCAGCCAGGGGACAGGGGACTATGGCTACACCTTC. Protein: CASSQGTGDYGYTF.